This T cell receptor (beta chain) originates from a study of cytomegalovirus exposure and HLA in healthy donors. 60 Vbeta and 13 Jbeta primers were used in PCR. The data were produced by immunoSEQ multiplex PCR, yet TCRdb's version contains in-frame clones alone and is incomplete. The sample records over 150,000 clones, around 80% being singletons. Broader study findings: A list of 150 or so TCR beta chains associated with cytomegalovirus was given. TRBV6-2, TRBV6-3 and some other V segments were unresolvable in 87-base-pair reads. In a later analysis, productive TCRs from donors in an Asian-associated ancestry cluster reportedly carried fewer N-insertions than the cohort mean. Later work found most CMV-associated TCR beta chains apparently HLA-restricted.

J lost 7 bases, V lost 3 bases, and 11 bases had no gene match. The CDR3 runs 15 residues. Germline-derived CDR1 and CDR2 are MDHEN and SYDVKM. Comment on this clone: No antigen is known for it.

Material: PBMCs. This receptor was identified in a man between 18 and 29 years old in good health and CMV-seronegative. The gene calls are TRBV28 and TRBJ2-5, with 7 bases fitting TRBD2. CDR3 nucleotides: TGTGCCAGCAGTTTTCTCGTGGGAGGGGCGGGGACCCAGTACTTC. As protein: CASSFLVGGAGTQYF.